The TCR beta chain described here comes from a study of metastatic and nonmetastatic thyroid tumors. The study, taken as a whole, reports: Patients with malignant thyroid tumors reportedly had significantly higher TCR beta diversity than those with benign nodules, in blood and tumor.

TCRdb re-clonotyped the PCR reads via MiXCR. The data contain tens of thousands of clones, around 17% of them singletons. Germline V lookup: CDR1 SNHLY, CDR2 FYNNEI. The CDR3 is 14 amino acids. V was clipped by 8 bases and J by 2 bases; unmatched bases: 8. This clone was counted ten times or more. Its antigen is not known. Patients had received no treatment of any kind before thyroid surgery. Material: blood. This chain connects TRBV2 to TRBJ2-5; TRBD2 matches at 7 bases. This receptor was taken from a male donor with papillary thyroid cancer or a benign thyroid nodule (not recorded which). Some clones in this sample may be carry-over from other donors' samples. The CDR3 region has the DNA TGTGCCAGCCCAGCGGGACTGCTACAAGAGACCCAGTACTTC. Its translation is CASPAGLLQETQYF.